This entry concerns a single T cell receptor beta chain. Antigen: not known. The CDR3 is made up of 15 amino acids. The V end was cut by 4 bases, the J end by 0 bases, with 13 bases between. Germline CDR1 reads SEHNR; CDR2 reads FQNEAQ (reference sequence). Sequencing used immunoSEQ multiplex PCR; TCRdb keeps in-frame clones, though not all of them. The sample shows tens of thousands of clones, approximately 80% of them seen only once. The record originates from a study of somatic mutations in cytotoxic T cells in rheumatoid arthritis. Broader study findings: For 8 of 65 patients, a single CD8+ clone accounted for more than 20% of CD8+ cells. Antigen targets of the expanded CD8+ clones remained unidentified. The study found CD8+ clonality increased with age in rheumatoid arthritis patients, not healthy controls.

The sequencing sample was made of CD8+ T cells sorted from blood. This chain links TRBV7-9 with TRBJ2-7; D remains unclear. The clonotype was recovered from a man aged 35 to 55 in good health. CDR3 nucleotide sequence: TGTGCCAGCAGCTCCCCCGCAGGCGGCTCCTACGAGCAGTACTTC. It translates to CASSSPAGGSYEQYF.